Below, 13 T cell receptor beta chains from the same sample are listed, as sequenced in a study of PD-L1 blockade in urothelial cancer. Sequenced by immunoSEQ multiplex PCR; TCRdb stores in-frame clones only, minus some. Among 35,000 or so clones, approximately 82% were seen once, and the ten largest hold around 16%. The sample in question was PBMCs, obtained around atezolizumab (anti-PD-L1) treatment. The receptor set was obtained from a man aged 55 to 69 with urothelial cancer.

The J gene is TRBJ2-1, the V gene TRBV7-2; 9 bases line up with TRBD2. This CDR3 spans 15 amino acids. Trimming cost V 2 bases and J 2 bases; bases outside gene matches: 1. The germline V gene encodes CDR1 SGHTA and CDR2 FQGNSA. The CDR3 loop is CASSLSGGTYNEQFF. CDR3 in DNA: TGTGCCAGCAGCTTAAGCGGGGGGACCTACAATGAGCAGTTCTTC.

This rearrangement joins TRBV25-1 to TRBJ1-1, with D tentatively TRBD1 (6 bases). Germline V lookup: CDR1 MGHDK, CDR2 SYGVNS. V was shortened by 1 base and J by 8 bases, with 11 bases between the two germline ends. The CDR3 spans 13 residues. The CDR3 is CASSESYRAEAFF. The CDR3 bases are TGTGCCAGCAGTGAATCCTACAGGGCCGAAGCTTTCTTT.

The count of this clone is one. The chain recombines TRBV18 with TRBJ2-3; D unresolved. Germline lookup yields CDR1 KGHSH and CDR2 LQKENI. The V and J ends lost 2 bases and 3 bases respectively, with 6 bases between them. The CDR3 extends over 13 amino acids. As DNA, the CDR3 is TGTGCCAGCTCACCAGACTCAACAGATACGCAGTATTTT. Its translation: CASSPDSTDTQYF.

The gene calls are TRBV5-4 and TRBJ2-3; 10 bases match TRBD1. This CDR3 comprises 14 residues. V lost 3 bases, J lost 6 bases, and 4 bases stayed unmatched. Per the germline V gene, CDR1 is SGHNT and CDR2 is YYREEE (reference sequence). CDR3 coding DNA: TGTGCCAGCAGCTCTGGGACAGGGGCGGATACGCAGTATTTT. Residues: CASSSGTGADTQYF.

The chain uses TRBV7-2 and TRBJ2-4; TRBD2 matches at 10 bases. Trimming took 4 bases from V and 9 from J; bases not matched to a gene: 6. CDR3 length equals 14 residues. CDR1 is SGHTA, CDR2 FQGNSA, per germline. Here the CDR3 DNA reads TGTGCCAGCAGCTCCAGCGGGGGGGTTGGCATTCAGTACTTC. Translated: CASSSSGGVGIQYF.

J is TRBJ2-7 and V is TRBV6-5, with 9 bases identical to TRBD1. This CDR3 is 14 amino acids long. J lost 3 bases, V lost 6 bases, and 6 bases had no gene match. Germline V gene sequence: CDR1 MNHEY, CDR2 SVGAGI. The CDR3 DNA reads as TGTGCCAGCAGCCGAGGGACAGGGATCTACGAGCAGTACTTC. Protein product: CASSRGTGIYEQYF.

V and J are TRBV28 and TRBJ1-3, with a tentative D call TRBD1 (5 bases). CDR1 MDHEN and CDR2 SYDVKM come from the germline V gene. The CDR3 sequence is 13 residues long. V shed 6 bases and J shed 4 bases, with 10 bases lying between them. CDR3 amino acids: CASRGQGGNTIYF. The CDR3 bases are TGTGCCAGCAGGGGGCAAGGGGGAAACACCATATATTTT.

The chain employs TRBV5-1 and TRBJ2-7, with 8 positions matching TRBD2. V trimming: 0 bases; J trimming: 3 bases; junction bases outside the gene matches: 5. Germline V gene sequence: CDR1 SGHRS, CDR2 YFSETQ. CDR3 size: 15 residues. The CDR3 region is CASSLEVSGVYEQYF. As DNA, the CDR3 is TGCGCCAGCAGCTTGGAGGTTAGCGGGGTCTACGAGCAGTACTTC.

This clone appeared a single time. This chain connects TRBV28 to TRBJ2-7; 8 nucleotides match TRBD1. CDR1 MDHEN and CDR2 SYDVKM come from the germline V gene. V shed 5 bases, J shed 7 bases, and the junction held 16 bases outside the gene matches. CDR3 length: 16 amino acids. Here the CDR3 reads CASSHLPGQVSLEQYF. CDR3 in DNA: TGTGCCAGCAGTCATCTCCCGGGACAGGTGTCGTTGGAGCAGTACTTC. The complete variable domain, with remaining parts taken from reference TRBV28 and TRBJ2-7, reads DVKVTQSSRYLVKRTGEKVFLECVQDMDHENMFWYRQDPGLGLRLIYFSYDVKMKEKGDIPEGYSVSREKKERFSLILESASTNQTSMYLCASSHLPGQVSLEQYFGPGTRLTVT.

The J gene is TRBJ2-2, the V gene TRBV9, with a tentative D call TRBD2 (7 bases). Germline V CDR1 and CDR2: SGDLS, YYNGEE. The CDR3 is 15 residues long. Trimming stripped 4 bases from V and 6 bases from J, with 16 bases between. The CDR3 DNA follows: TGTGCCAGCAGCCCCATAGGAGGGGGGGCCGGGGAGCTGTTTTTT. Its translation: CASSPIGGGAGELFF.

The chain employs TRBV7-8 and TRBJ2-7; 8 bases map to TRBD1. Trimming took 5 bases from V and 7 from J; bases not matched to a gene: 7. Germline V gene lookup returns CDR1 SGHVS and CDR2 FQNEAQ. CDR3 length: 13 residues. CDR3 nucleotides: TGTGCCAGCAGCACCCAGGGGGCGCGGGAGCAGTACTTC. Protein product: CASSTQGAREQYF.

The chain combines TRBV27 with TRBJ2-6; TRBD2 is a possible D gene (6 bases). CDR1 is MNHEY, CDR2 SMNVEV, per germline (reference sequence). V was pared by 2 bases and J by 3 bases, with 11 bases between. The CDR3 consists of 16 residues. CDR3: CASSLGRGSGANVLTF. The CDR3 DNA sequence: TGTGCCAGCAGTTTAGGTCGGGGGAGTGGGGCCAACGTCCTGACTTTC.

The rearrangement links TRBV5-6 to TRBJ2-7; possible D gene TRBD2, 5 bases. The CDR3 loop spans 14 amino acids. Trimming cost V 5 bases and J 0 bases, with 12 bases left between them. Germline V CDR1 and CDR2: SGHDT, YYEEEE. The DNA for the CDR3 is TGTGCCAGCAGACAGCGGACTGCCTCCTACGAGCAGTACTTC. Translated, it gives CASRQRTASYEQYF.